Listed below are T cell receptor beta chains from one sample, sequenced in a study of PD-L1 blockade in urothelial cancer. Assay used: immunoSEQ multiplex PCR; TCRdb lists only in-frame clones, some missing. Seen here are 65,000 to 80,000 clones, about 85% observed once, and the top ten hold roughly 4.5%. The sequenced sample was PBMCs, obtained around atezolizumab (anti-PD-L1) treatment. The receptors were gathered from a man in his 70s with urothelial cancer. CDR3s include the opening cysteine and the closing phenylalanine or tryptophan. A D gene is named only where the DNA matches it firmly. The size of a clone is reported for some rows only, either as once, few or many, or as a class for expanded clones.

d_gene: TRBD2; abundance: once; j_gene: TRBJ2-3; len: 16; v_gene: TRBV27; CDR3aa: CASSTPSGVETDTQYF; CDR3nt: TGTGCCAGCAGTACCCCTAGCGGAGTCGAAACAGATACGCAGTATTTT
d_gene: -; abundance: -; j_gene: TRBJ1-1; len: 13; v_gene: TRBV5-1; CDR3aa: CASTQNSGWEAFF; CDR3nt: TGCGCCAGCACTCAAAACTCGGGGTGGGAAGCTTTCTTT
d_gene: -; abundance: -; j_gene: TRBJ1-2; len: 14; v_gene: TRBV5-4; CDR3aa: CASSSDRPNYGYTF; CDR3nt: TGTGCCAGCAGCTCGGACAGACCTAACTATGGCTACACCTTC
d_gene: -; abundance: -; j_gene: TRBJ2-7; len: 13; v_gene: TRBV10-2; CDR3aa: CASSIRLEGEQYF; CDR3nt: TGCGCCAGCAGTATACGATTAGAGGGCGAGCAGTACTTC
d_gene: TRBD2; abundance: -; j_gene: TRBJ2-3; len: 16; v_gene: TRBV11-2; CDR3aa: CASSPRTSGYTDTQYF; CDR3nt: TGTGCCAGCAGCCCACGGACTAGCGGTTACACAGATACGCAGTATTTT
d_gene: -; abundance: -; j_gene: TRBJ2-3; len: 17; v_gene: TRBV11-2; CDR3aa: CASSSAGSLSGTDTQYF; CDR3nt: TGTGCCAGCAGCTCGGCCGGGAGCCTCTCGGGCACAGATACGCAGTATTTT
d_gene: TRBD2; abundance: -; j_gene: TRBJ2-1; len: 15; v_gene: TRBV19; CDR3aa: CASSMTSGSYNEQFF; CDR3nt: TGTGCCAGTAGTATGACTAGCGGGAGCTACAATGAGCAGTTCTTC
d_gene: -; abundance: -; j_gene: TRBJ2-1; len: 16; v_gene: TRBV21-1; CDR3aa: CASSNSSGRLYNEQFF; CDR3nt: TGTGCCAGCAGCAACTCTAGCGGGAGACTCTACAATGAGCAGTTCTTC
d_gene: TRBD2; abundance: -; j_gene: TRBJ2-2; len: 16; v_gene: TRBV9; CDR3aa: CASSEGLAGKRGELFF; CDR3nt: TGTGCCAGCAGCGAGGGACTAGCGGGAAAGCGCGGGGAGCTGTTTTTT
d_gene: -; abundance: -; j_gene: TRBJ2-3; len: 15; v_gene: TRBV9; CDR3aa: CASSEAGWYTDTQYF; CDR3nt: TGTGCCAGCAGCGAGGCAGGGTGGTACACAGATACGCAGTATTTT
d_gene: TRBD1; abundance: -; j_gene: TRBJ1-6; len: 14; v_gene: TRBV2; CDR3aa: CASIPDRGNSPLHF; CDR3nt: TGTGCCAGCATCCCGGACAGGGGGAATTCACCCCTCCACTTT
d_gene: -; abundance: -; j_gene: TRBJ2-7; len: 14; v_gene: TRBV9; CDR3aa: CASSEGQGTYEQYF; CDR3nt: TGTGCCAGCAGTGAAGGACAAGGAACCTACGAGCAGTACTTC
d_gene: TRBD1; abundance: few; j_gene: TRBJ1-4; len: 14; v_gene: TRBV5-1; CDR3aa: CASSQRDRNEKLFF; CDR3nt: TGCGCCAGCAGCCAACGGGACAGGAATGAAAAACTGTTTTTT
d_gene: -; abundance: -; j_gene: TRBJ2-1; len: 14; v_gene: TRBV7-9; CDR3aa: CASSLSLSVDEQFF; CDR3nt: TGTGCCAGCAGCTTATCACTCTCTGTCGATGAGCAGTTCTTC
d_gene: TRBD2; abundance: once; j_gene: TRBJ2-1; len: 15; v_gene: TRBV7-6; CDR3aa: CASDTGLAGVNEQFF; CDR3nt: TGTGCCAGCGACACGGGGCTAGCGGGAGTTAATGAGCAGTTCTTC
d_gene: TRBD1; abundance: once; j_gene: TRBJ1-1; len: 15; v_gene: TRBV27; CDR3aa: CASSLRGQGMAEAFF; CDR3nt: TGTGCCAGCAGTTTACGGGGACAGGGAATGGCTGAAGCTTTCTTT
d_gene: -; abundance: -; j_gene: TRBJ2-2; len: 16; v_gene: TRBV19; CDR3aa: CASSFRRDSATGELFF; CDR3nt: TGTGCCAGTAGTTTCCGCAGGGACTCCGCCACCGGGGAGCTGTTTTTT
d_gene: -; abundance: once; j_gene: TRBJ1-5; len: 15; v_gene: TRBV15; CDR3aa: CATSGLHGRGQPQHF; CDR3nt: TGTGCCACCAGCGGCCTACACGGGAGGGGGCAGCCCCAGCATTTT
d_gene: TRBD2; abundance: -; j_gene: TRBJ2-1; len: 14; v_gene: TRBV5-1; CDR3aa: CASTSGLDYNEQFF; CDR3nt: TGCGCCAGCACGTCCGGACTAGATTACAATGAGCAGTTCTTC
d_gene: TRBD2; abundance: -; j_gene: TRBJ2-5; len: 15; v_gene: TRBV15; CDR3aa: CATSRLSGSEETQYF; CDR3nt: TGTGCCACCAGCAGATTAAGCGGGAGTGAAGAGACCCAGTACTTC
d_gene: TRBD1; abundance: few; j_gene: TRBJ1-5; len: 15; v_gene: TRBV19; CDR3aa: CASSIRLDRHQPQHF; CDR3nt: TGTGCCAGTAGTATCCGGTTGGACAGGCATCAGCCCCAGCATTTT
d_gene: -; abundance: -; j_gene: TRBJ2-5; len: 14; v_gene: TRBV29-1; CDR3aa: CSVVDSLPVETQYF; CDR3nt: TGCAGCGTTGTGGACAGCCTCCCAGTGGAGACCCAGTACTTC
d_gene: TRBD2; abundance: -; j_gene: TRBJ2-7; len: 13; v_gene: TRBV5-1; CDR3aa: CASRRDYAYEQYF; CDR3nt: TGCGCCAGCCGAAGGGACTATGCCTACGAGCAGTACTTC
d_gene: TRBD1; abundance: -; j_gene: TRBJ2-2; len: 17; v_gene: TRBV25-1; CDR3aa: CASSESRGQANTGELFF; CDR3nt: TGTGCCAGCAGTGAATCCAGGGGACAGGCGAACACCGGGGAGCTGTTTTTT
d_gene: -; abundance: few; j_gene: TRBJ1-2; len: 13; v_gene: TRBV10-2; CDR3aa: CASTPGQGGGYTF; CDR3nt: TGCGCCAGCACCCCGGGGCAGGGAGGTGGCTACACCTTC
d_gene: -; abundance: -; j_gene: TRBJ2-7; len: 17; v_gene: TRBV9; CDR3aa: CASSVAGTGTDIYEQYF; CDR3nt: TGTGCCAGCAGCGTTGCGGGAACCGGGACAGACATTTACGAGCAGTACTTC
d_gene: TRBD2; abundance: -; j_gene: TRBJ2-7; len: 16; v_gene: TRBV28; CDR3aa: CASSDNGLAGLYEQYF; CDR3nt: TGTGCCAGCAGTGACAATGGACTAGCGGGACTCTACGAGCAGTACTTC
d_gene: -; abundance: once; j_gene: TRBJ1-3; len: 14; v_gene: TRBV29-1; CDR3aa: CSVVWQDSGNTIYF; CDR3nt: TGCAGCGTTGTGTGGCAGGACTCTGGAAACACCATATATTTT
d_gene: TRBD1; abundance: few; j_gene: TRBJ1-2; len: 14; v_gene: TRBV2; CDR3aa: CASSTRQGNYGYTF; CDR3nt: TGTGCCAGCAGTACCCGACAGGGGAACTATGGCTACACCTTC
d_gene: TRBD2; abundance: -; j_gene: TRBJ2-6; len: 20; v_gene: TRBV9; CDR3aa: CASSVVGGLAGGTGANVLTF; CDR3nt: TGTGCCAGCAGCGTAGTTGGGGGACTAGCGGGAGGGACTGGGGCCAACGTCCTGACTTTC
d_gene: -; abundance: -; j_gene: TRBJ2-7; len: 11; v_gene: TRBV29-1; CDR3aa: CSVVSAGILYF; CDR3nt: TGCAGCGTTGTGTCGGCAGGGATATTGTACTTC
d_gene: -; abundance: -; j_gene: TRBJ1-4; len: 15; v_gene: TRBV5-1; CDR3aa: CASSSGSGANEKLFF; CDR3nt: TGCGCCAGCAGCTCGGGTTCGGGGGCTAATGAAAAACTGTTTTTT
d_gene: -; abundance: -; j_gene: TRBJ2-5; len: 15; v_gene: TRBV7-6; CDR3aa: CASSLVGGGRETQYF; CDR3nt: TGTGCCAGCAGCTTAGTCGGGGGTGGTAGAGAGACCCAGTACTTC
d_gene: -; abundance: -; j_gene: TRBJ2-1; len: 16; v_gene: TRBV5-1; CDR3aa: CASSPGVGLSYNEQFF; CDR3nt: TGCGCCAGCAGCCCGGGTGTGGGACTCTCCTACAATGAGCAGTTCTTC
d_gene: -; abundance: -; j_gene: TRBJ2-3; len: 14; v_gene: TRBV25-1; CDR3aa: CASSDWANTDTQYF; CDR3nt: TGTGCCAGCAGTGATTGGGCCAACACAGATACGCAGTATTTT
d_gene: -; abundance: -; j_gene: TRBJ1-1; len: 13; v_gene: TRBV5-1; CDR3aa: CASSLNRYTEAFF; CDR3nt: TGCGCCAGCAGCTTGAACAGGTACACTGAAGCTTTCTTT
d_gene: -; abundance: -; j_gene: TRBJ2-5; len: 14; v_gene: TRBV29-1; CDR3aa: CSVEDRGRAETQYF; CDR3nt: TGCAGCGTTGAAGATAGGGGAAGAGCGGAGACCCAGTACTTC
d_gene: -; abundance: -; j_gene: TRBJ1-1; len: 16; v_gene: TRBV9; CDR3aa: CASSVGQGIGVTEAFF; CDR3nt: TGTGCCAGCAGCGTAGGTCAGGGGATAGGTGTCACTGAAGCTTTCTTT
d_gene: TRBD2; abundance: -; j_gene: TRBJ2-1; len: 15; v_gene: TRBV5-6; CDR3aa: CASRRVGGGYNEQFF; CDR3nt: TGTGCCAGCAGACGCGTGGGCGGGGGCTACAATGAGCAGTTCTTC
d_gene: -; abundance: -; j_gene: TRBJ2-1; len: 12; v_gene: TRBV28; CDR3aa: CASSLGKLTQFF; CDR3nt: TGTGCCAGCAGTTTAGGAAAACTAACGCAGTTCTTC
d_gene: TRBD2; abundance: -; j_gene: TRBJ2-1; len: 14; v_gene: TRBV5-8; CDR3aa: CASNSGRARNEQFF; CDR3nt: TGTGCCAGCAATAGCGGGAGGGCTCGGAATGAGCAGTTCTTC
d_gene: -; abundance: once; j_gene: TRBJ2-3; len: 14; v_gene: TRBV28; CDR3aa: CASSSSTTRDTQYF; CDR3nt: TGTGCCAGCAGTTCCTCAACCACTAGAGATACGCAGTATTTT
d_gene: -; abundance: -; j_gene: TRBJ2-3; len: 15; v_gene: TRBV14; CDR3aa: CASSQLQGFTDTQYF; CDR3nt: TGTGCCAGCAGCCAGCTCCAGGGGTTCACAGATACGCAGTATTTT